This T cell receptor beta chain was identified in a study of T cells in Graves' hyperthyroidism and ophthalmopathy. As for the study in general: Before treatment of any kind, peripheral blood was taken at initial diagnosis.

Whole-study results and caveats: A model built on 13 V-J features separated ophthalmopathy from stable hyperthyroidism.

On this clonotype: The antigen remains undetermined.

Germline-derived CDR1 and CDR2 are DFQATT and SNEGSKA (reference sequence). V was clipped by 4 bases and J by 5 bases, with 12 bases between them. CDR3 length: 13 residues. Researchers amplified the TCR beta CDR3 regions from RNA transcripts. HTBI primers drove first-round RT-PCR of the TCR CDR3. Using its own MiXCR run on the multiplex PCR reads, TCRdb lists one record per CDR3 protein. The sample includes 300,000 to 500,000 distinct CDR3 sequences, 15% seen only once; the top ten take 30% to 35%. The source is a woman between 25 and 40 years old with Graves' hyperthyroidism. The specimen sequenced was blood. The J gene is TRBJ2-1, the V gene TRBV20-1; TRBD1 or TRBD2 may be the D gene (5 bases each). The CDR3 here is CSAMRGEHNEQFF. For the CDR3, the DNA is TGCAGTGCTATGAGGGGCGAGCACAATGAGCAGTTCTTC.